The clone carrying this T cell receptor beta chain was seen repeatedly, ten times or more. J gave up 8 bases and V 5 bases, and 6 bases lay outside the gene matches. CDR3 length equals 15 residues. Germline V gives CDR1 SEHNR, CDR2 FQNEAQ (reference sequence). Nashville, Tennessee was home to all donors, who were Caucasian adults. The sample originates from a study of shared clonotypes between healthy human individuals. Sequenced by immunoSEQ multiplex PCR; TCRdb stores in-frame clones only, minus some. The table lists roughly 490,000 clones, around 79% of them singletons. This receptor was taken from a woman between 35 and 50 years old in good health. Some clones in this sample may be carry-over from other donors' samples. Sequenced: PBMCs. The chain couples TRBV7-9 to TRBJ2-7, with 16 bases fitting TRBD2. The CDR3 DNA reads TGTGCCAGCAGCCCGGGACTAGCGGGAGGGCCCCAGCAGTACTTC. Amino acids: CASSPGLAGGPQQYF.